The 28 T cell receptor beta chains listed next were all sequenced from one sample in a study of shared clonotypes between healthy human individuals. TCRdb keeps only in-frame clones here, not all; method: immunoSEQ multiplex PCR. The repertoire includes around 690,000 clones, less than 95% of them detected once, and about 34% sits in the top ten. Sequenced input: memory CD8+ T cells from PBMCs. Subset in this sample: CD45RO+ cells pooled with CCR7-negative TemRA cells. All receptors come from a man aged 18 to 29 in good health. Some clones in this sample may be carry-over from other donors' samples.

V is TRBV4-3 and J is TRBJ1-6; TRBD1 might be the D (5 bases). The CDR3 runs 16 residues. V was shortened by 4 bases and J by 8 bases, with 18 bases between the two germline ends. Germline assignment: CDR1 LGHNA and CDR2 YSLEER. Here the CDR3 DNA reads TGCGCCAGCAGCCTCCGGGGAGGGGAGGTCCATTCACCCCTCCACTTT. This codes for CASSLRGGEVHSPLHF.

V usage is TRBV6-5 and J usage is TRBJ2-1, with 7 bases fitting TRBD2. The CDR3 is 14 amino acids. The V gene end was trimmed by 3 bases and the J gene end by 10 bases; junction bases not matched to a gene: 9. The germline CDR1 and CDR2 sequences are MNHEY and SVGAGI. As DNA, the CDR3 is TGTGCCAGCAGTTATGGGAGGGCGCAGCGGGAGCAGTTCTTC. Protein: CASSYGRAQREQFF.

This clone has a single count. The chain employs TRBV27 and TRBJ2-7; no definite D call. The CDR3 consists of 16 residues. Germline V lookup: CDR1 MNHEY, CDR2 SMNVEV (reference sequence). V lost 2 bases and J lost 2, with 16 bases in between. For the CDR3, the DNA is TGTGCCAGCAGTTTAGCCAGACCCCTAGGCACCTACGAGCAGTACTTC. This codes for CASSLARPLGTYEQYF.

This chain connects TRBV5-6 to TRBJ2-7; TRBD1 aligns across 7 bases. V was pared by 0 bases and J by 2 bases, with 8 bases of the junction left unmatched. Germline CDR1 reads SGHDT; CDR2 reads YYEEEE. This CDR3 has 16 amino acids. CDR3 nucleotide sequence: TGTGCCAGCAGCTTGGGGGAAAGGGACAGACCCTACGAGCAGTACTTC. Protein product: CASSLGERDRPYEQYF.

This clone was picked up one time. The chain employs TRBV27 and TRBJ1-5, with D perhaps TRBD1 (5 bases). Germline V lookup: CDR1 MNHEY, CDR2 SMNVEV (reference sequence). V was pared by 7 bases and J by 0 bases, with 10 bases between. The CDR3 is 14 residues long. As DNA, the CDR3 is TGTGCCAGCAACAGGTACTATAGCAATCAGCCCCAGCATTTT. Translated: CASNRYYSNQPQHF.

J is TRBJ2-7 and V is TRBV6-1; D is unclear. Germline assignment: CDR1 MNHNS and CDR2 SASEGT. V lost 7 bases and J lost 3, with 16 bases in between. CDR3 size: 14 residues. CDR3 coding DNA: TGTGCCAGCACCCAAGTAGGCTTTGGCTACGAGCAGTACTTC. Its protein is CASTQVGFGYEQYF.

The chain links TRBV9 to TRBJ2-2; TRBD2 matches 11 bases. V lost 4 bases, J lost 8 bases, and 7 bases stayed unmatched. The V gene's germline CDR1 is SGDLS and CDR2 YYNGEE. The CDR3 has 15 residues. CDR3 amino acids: CASSFSGRVSGELFF. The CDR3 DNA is TGTGCCAGCAGCTTTAGCGGGAGGGTTTCGGGGGAGCTGTTTTTT.

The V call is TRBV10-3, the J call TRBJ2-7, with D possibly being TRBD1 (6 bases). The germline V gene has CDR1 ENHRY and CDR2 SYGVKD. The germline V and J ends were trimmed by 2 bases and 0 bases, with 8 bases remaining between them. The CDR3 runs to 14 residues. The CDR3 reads CAISEKDSSYEQYF. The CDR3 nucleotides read TGTGCCATCAGTGAGAAGGACAGCTCCTACGAGCAGTACTTC.

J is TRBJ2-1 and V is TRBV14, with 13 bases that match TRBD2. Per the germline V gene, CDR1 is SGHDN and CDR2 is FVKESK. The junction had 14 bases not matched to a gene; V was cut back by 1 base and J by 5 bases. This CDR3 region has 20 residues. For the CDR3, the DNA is TGTGCCAGCAGCCAAGGATTTGTAACTAGCGGGAGGGCCTCGGACAATGAGCAGTTCTTC. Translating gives CASSQGFVTSGRASDNEQFF.

The CDR3 DNA reads as TGTGCCAGCAGCGTAGGGGACAACGGGATCTACGAGCAGTACTTC. Translating gives CASSVGDNGIYEQYF. This chain connects TRBV9 to TRBJ2-7; maybe TRBD1 (6 bases). Germline V gives CDR1 SGDLS, CDR2 YYNGEE. Trimming took 0 bases from V and 3 from J, leaving 13 bases between them. There are 15 residues in the CDR3.

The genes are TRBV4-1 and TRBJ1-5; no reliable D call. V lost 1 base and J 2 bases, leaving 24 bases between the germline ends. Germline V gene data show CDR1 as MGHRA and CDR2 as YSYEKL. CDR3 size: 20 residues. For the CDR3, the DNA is TGCGCCAGCAGCCAAGTCGTAAGCGGGGTGGCACCTTGGGGCAATCAGCCCCAGCATTTT. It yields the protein CASSQVVSGVAPWGNQPQHF.

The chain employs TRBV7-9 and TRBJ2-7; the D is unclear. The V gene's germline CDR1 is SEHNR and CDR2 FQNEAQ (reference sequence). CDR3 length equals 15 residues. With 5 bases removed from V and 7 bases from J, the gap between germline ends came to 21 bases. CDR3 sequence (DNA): TGTGCCAGCAGCCAAAGAGCCGGCGGCTACCAGGAGCAGTACTTC. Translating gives CASSQRAGGYQEQYF.

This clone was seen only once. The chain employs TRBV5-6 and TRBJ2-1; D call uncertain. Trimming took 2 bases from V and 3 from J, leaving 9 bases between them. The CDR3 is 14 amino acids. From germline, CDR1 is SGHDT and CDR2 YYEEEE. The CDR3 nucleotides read TGTGCCAGCAGCTTTCGCGTATACTACAATGAGCAGTTCTTC. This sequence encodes CASSFRVYYNEQFF.

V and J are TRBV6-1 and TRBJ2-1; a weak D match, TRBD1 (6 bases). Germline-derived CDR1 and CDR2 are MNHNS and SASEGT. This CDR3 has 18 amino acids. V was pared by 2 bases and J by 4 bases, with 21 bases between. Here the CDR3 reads CASSENQYGTWAYNEQFF. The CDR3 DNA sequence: TGTGCCAGCAGTGAAAACCAATACGGGACATGGGCATACAATGAGCAGTTCTTC.

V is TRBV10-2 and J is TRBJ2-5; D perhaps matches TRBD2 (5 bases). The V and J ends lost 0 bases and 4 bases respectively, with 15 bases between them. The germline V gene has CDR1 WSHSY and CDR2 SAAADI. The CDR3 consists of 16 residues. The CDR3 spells CASSESTLALGETQYF. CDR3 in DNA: TGCGCCAGCAGTGAGTCGACCCTAGCTTTGGGAGAGACCCAGTACTTC.

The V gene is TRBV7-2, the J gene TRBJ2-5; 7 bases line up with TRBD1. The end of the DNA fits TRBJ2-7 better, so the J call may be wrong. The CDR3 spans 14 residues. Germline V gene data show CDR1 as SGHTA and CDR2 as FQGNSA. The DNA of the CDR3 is TGTGCCAGCAGCTTAGGTTCACAGGGGTACGAGCAGTACTTC. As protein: CASSLGSQGYEQYF.

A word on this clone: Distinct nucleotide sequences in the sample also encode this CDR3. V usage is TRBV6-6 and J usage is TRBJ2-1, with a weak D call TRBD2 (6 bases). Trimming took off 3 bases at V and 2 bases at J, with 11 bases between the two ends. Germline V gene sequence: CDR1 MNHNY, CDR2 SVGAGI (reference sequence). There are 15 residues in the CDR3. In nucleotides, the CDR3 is TGTGCCAGCAGTTATGGGCGGGGACCCTACAATGAGCAGTTCTTC. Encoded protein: CASSYGRGPYNEQFF.

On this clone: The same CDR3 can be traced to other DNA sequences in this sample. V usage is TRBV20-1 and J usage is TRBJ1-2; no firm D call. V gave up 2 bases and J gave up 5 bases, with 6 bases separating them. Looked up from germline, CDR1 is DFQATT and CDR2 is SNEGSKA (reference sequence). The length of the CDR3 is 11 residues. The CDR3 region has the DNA TGCAGTGCTAGACTAGGGTATGGCTACACCTTC. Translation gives CSARLGYGYTF.

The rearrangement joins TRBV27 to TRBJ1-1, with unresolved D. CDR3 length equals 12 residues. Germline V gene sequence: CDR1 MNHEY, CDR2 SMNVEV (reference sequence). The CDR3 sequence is CSSRGLNTEAFF. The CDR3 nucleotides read TGTTCGAGTCGGGGATTAAACACTGAAGCTTTCTTT.

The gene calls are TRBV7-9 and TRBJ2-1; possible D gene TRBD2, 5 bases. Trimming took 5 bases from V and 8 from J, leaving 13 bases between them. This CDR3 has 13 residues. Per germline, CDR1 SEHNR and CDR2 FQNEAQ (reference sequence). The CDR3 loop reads CASSPPRVDEQFF. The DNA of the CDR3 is TGTGCCAGCAGCCCCCCGCGGGTGGATGAGCAGTTCTTC.

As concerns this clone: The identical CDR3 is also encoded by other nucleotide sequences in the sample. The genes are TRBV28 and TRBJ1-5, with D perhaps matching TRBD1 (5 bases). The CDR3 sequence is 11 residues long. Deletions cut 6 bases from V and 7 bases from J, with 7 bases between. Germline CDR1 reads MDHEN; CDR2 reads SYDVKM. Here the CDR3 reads CASSWGQPQHF. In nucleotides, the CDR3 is TGTGCCAGCAGCTGGGGCCAGCCCCAGCATTTT. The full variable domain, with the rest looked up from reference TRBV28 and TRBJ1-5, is DVKVTQSSRYLVKRTGEKVFLECVQDMDHENMFWYRQDPGLGLRLIYFSYDVKMKEKGDIPEGYSVSREKKERFSLILESASTNQTSMYLCASSWGQPQHFGDGTRLSIL.

The CDR3 bases are TGTGCCAGCAGGGAGGGACTAGCGGGAGGACATGAGCAGTTCTTC. Protein: CASREGLAGGHEQFF. The J gene is TRBJ2-1, the V gene TRBV27, with 15 bases aligning to TRBD2. CDR1 MNHEY and CDR2 SMNVEV come from the germline V gene (reference sequence). The CDR3 has 15 amino acids. Trimming removed 6 bases from V and 8 bases from J; junction bases left unmatched: 5.

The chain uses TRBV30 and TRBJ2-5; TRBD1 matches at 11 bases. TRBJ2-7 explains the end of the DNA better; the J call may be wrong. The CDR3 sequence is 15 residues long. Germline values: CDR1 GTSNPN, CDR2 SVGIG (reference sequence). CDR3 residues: CAWSLGTGGSYEQYF. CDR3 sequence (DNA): TGTGCCTGGAGTTTAGGGACAGGGGGCTCCTACGAGCAGTACTTC.

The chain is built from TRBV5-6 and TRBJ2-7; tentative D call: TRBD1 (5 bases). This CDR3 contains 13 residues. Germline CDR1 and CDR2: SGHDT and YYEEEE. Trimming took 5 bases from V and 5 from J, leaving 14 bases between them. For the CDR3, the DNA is TGTGCCAGCAGGGGGCTTAAGCGACACGAGCAGTACTTC. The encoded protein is CASRGLKRHEQYF. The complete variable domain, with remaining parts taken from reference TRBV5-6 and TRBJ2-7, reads DAGVTQSPTHLIKTRGQQVTLRCSPKSGHDTVSWYQQALGQGPQFIFQYYEEEERQRGNFPDRFSGHQFPNYSSELNVNALLLGDSALYLCASRGLKRHEQYFGPGTRLTVT.

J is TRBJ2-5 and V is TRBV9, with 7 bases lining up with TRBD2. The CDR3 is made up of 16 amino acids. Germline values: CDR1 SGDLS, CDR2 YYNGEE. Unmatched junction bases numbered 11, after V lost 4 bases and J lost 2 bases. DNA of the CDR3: TGTGCCAGCAGCCTCGACCTAGCGGAGCAACAAGAGACCCAGTACTTC. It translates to CASSLDLAEQQETQYF.

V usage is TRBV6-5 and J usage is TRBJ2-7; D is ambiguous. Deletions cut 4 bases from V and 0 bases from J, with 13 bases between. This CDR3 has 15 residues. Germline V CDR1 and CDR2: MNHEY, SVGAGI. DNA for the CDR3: TGTGCCAGCAGTTCTAGGGTGACCTCCTCCTACGAGCAGTACTTC. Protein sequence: CASSSRVTSSYEQYF.

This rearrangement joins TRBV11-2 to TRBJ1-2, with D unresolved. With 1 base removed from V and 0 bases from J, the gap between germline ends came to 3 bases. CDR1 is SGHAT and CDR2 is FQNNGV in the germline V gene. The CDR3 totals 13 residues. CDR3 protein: CASSLAANYGYTF. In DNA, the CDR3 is TGTGCCAGCAGCTTAGCAGCTAACTATGGCTACACCTTC.

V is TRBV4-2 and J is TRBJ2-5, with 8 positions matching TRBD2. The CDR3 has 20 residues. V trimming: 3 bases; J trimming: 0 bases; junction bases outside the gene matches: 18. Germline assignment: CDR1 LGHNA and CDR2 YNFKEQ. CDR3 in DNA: TGTGCCAGCAGCCATGGTGCGACGGGAGGGCGTCTTCAGTACCAAGAGACCCAGTACTTC. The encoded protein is CASSHGATGGRLQYQETQYF.